This T cell receptor (beta chain) was recorded in a study of post-analysis software for immune sequencing data. Turning to the study itself: Disease courses included relapsing-remitting, secondary progressive and progressive-relapsing multiple sclerosis.

Study-wide points: Relative to controls, patients with multiple sclerosis showed significantly lower normalized Chao1 diversity. Four or five TRBV segments, TRBV5-6, TRBV5-1 and TRBV20-1 among them, were found more frequent in patients than controls. With F measure, samples from one preparation batch clustered together strongly.

This CDR3 comprises 12 residues. V lost 6 bases to trimming and J lost 4 bases, with 11 bases between them. CDR1 is SQVTM, CDR2 ANQGSEA, per germline. This clonotype was picked up a small number of times. Its matching antigen is unknown. Tagging with unique molecular identifiers was a feature of the TCR beta cDNA libraries. Input amounts of roughly 0.9 to 10 million T cells were used. These gave 500,000 or so cDNA molecules, so each molecule approximated one T cell. From the PCR reads, TCRdb called clonotypes with MiXCR, one entry per CDR3 protein. The table lists 750,000 to 950,000 distinct CDR3 sequences, under 60% of them singletons.

The sequence was collected from a girl aged 10-17 years with multiple sclerosis. The genes are TRBV29-1 and TRBJ2-3; weak D call: TRBD1 (5 bases). The sequenced material came from blood. The CDR3 sequence is CSVGTGADTQYF. CDR3 nucleotides: TGCAGCGTGGGAACAGGAGCAGATACGCAGTATTTT.